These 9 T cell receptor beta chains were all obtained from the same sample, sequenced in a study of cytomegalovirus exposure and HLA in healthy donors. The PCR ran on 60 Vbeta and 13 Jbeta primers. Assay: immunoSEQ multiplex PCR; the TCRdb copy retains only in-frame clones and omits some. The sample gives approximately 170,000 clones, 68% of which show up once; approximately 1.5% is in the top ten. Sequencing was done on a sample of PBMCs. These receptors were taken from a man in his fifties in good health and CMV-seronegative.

CDR3 residues: CASSYSPLESYEQYF. In DNA form, the CDR3 reads TGTGCCAGCAGCTACAGCCCACTGGAATCCTACGAGCAGTACTTC. The chain recombines TRBV7-2 with TRBJ2-7; D call uncertain. The CDR3 loop spans 15 amino acids. CDR1 is SGHTA and CDR2 is FQGNSA in the germline V gene. Deletions cut 4 bases from V and 1 base from J, with 14 bases between.

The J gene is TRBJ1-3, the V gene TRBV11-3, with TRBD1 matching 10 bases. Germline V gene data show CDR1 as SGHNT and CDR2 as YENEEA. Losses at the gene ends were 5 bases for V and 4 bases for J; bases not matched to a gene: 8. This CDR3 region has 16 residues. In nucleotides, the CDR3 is TGTGCCAGCAGCCCGGGACAGGGGTATATCGGAAACACCATATATTTT. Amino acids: CASSPGQGYIGNTIYF.

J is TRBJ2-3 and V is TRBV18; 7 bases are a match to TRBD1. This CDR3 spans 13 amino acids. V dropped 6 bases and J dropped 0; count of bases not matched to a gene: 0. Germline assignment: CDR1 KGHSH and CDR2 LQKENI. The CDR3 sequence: CASSGQSTDTQYF. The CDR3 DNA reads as TGTGCCAGCTCGGGACAGAGCACAGATACGCAGTATTTT.

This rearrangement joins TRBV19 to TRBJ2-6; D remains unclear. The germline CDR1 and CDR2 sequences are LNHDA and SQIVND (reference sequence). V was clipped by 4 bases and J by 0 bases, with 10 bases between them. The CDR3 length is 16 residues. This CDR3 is CASSKLFSSGANVLTF. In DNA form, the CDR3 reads TGTGCCAGTAGTAAATTGTTTAGCTCTGGGGCCAACGTCCTGACTTTC.

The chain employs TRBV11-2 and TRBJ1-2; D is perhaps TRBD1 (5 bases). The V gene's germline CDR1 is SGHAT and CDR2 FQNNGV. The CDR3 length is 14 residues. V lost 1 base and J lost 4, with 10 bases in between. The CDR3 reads CASSLGQPFYGYTF. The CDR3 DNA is TGTGCCAGCAGCTTAGGACAGCCATTCTATGGCTACACCTTC. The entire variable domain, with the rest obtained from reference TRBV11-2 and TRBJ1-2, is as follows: EAGVAQSPRYKIIEKRQSVAFWCNPISGHATLYWYQQILGQGPKLLIQFQNNGVVDDSQLPKDRFSAERLKGVDSTLKIQPAKLEDSAVYLCASSLGQPFYGYTFGSGTRLTVV.

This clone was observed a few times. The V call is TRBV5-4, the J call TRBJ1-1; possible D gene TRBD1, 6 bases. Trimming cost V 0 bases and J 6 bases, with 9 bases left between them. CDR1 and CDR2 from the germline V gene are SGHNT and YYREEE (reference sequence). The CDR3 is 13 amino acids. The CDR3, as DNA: TGTGCCAGCAGCTTGGAAGCAGGGGCTGAAGCTTTCTTT. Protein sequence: CASSLEAGAEAFF.

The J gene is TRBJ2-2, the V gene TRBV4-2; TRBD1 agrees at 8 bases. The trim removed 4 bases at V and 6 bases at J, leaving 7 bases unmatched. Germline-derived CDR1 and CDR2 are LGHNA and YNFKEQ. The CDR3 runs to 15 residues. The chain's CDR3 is CASSPGQGRAGELFF. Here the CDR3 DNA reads TGTGCCAGCAGCCCTGGACAGGGTAGAGCCGGGGAGCTGTTTTTT.

In nucleotides, the CDR3 is TGCAGTGCTAGTGAGAAGAGGGAAGCTTTCTTT. The encoded protein is CSASEKREAFF. The genes are TRBV20-1 and TRBJ1-1; D ambiguous. CDR1 and CDR2 (germline): DFQATT, SNEGSKA (reference sequence). The CDR3 length is 11 residues. The V end lost 3 bases, the J end lost 8 bases, and 10 bases lay between the germline ends.

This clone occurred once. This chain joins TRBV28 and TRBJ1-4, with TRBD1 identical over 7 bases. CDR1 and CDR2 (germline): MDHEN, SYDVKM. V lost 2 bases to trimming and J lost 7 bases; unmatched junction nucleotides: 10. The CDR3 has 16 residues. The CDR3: CASSLGLAGGSEKLFF. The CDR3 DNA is TGTGCCAGCAGTTTAGGGCTGGCAGGGGGGAGTGAAAAACTGTTTTTT. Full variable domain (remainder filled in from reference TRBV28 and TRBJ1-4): DVKVTQSSRYLVKRTGEKVFLECVQDMDHENMFWYRQDPGLGLRLIYFSYDVKMKEKGDIPEGYSVSREKKERFSLILESASTNQTSMYLCASSLGLAGGSEKLFFGSGTQLSVL.